This T cell receptor beta chain derives from a study of T-cell reconstitution after alpha-beta-depleted transplantation in children. The CDR3 sequence is 15 residues long. A word on this clonotype: The junction differs from germline at one of its ends, possibly a read error.

TCRbeta library preparation incorporated unique molecular identifiers. TCRdb called the PCR reads again in MiXCR, with one record for every CDR3 protein. The repertoire holds hundreds of thousands of distinct CDR3 sequences, about a sixth seen once, with 3.3% in the top ten. This sample comprised PBMCs from the stem cell graft donor, obtained from the stem cell graft. The receptor's source is a human donor who donated a stem cell graft to a child with acute lymphoblastic leukemia. The V call is TRBV12-3 or TRBV12-4, the J call TRBJ1-5; D remains unclear. The CDR3 DNA reads TGTGCAAGCAGTTTAGGGCCGCGCCTGAATCAGCCCCAGCATTTT. This translates into CASSLGPRLNQPQHF.